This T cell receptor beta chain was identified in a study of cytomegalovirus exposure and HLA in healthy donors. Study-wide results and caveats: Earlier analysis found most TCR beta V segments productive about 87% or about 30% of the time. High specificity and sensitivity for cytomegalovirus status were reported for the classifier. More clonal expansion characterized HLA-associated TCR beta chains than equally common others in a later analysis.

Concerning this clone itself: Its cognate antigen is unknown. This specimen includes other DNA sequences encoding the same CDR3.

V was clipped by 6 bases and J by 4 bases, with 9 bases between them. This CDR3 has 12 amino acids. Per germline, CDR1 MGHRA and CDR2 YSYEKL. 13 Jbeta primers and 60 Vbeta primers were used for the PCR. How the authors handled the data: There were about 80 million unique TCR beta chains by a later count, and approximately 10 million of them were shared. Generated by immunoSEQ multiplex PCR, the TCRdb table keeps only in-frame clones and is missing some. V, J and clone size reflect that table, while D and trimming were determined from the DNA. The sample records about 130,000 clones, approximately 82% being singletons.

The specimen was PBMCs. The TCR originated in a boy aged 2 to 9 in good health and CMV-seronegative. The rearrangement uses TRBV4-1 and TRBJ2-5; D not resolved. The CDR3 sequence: CASSRVAETQYF. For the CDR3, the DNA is TGCGCCAGCAGTCGGGTCGCAGAGACCCAGTACTTC.